This T cell receptor (beta chain) was captured by sequencing in a study of STAT3 mutations in large granular lymphocyte leukemia. For the study at large: Immunosuppressive therapy was given to more than half of T-LGLL patients. Study-level results: Every T-LGLL patient had at least one immunodominant TCRbeta clonotype. TCR clonotype switching after therapy occurred in about 30% of the 18 patients. Some patients had persisting codominant clonotypes that could mask small clones.

The repertoire was sequenced with immunoSEQ multiplex PCR; TCRdb's copy has only in-frame clones and lacks some. The sample lists about 3,800 clones, around 42% occurring once. In regard to this clone: Its specificity is not known.

The germline CDR1 and CDR2 sequences are SGDLS and YYNGEE. V was clipped by 0 bases and J by 3 bases, with 16 bases between them. The CDR3 runs 16 residues. The clonotype comes from a man aged 55 to 69 with T-cell large granular lymphocyte leukemia. Some clones in this sample may be carry-over from other donors' samples. The sample consisted of peripheral blood mononuclear cells. The chain couples TRBV9 to TRBJ2-7; D not certain. The CDR3 DNA reads as TGTGCCAGCAGCGTAGGAGACGGACCTATAAACTACGAGCAGTACTTC. Amino acids: CASSVGDGPINYEQYF.